The 23 T cell receptor beta chains presented below share a single source sample, sequenced in a study of blood T cell repertoires in COVID-19 (dated by TCRdb to the early 2020s). The receptor library was made with the immunoSEQ multiplex PCR assay. Here the immuneACCESS table is served through TCRdb, limited to in-frame sequences with V and J called. Missing clones are a known gap in these copies; in checked studies unresolved V genes cover under half, and the rest lacks a known reason. The table for this sample lists approximately 120,000 clones; roughly 84% of them were counted only once. The biggest ten clones account for roughly 7.7% of the sample. The sample consisted of peripheral blood. These receptors were obtained from a woman of 80 years or more with active or convalescent COVID-19.

The V call is TRBV4-1, the J call TRBJ1-1; a possible D gene is TRBD1 (6 bases). The V and J ends lost 1 base and 0 bases respectively, with 6 bases between them. The CDR3 spans 14 residues. Looked up from germline, CDR1 is MGHRA and CDR2 is YSYEKL. Here the CDR3 reads CASSQGQVNTEAFF. Written as DNA, the CDR3 is TGCGCCAGCAGCCAAGGACAGGTGAACACTGAAGCTTTCTTT.

This clone was observed once. This chain links TRBV9 with TRBJ2-7; weak D call: TRBD2 (5 bases). Germline assignment: CDR1 SGDLS and CDR2 YYNGEE. V dropped 0 bases and J dropped 2 bases, with 9 bases sitting between them. The CDR3 consists of 14 residues. The CDR3 DNA follows: TGTGCCAGCAGCGTAGCTACTAGAGCCTACGAGCAGTACTTC. This encodes CASSVATRAYEQYF. Full variable domain (rest looked up from reference TRBV9 and TRBJ2-7): DSGVTQTPKHLITATGQRVTLRCSPRSGDLSVYWYQQSLDQGLQFLIQYYNGEERAKGNILERFSAQQFPDLHSELNLSSLELGDSALYFCASSVATRAYEQYFGPGTRLTVT.

The rearrangement links TRBV4-2 to TRBJ2-7, with 10 bases lining up with TRBD2. Germline CDR1 is LGHNA and CDR2 is YNFKEQ. This CDR3 comprises 14 residues. The ends lost 6 bases at V and 5 bases at J; junction bases unmatched: 7. CDR3 DNA sequence: TGTGCCAGCAGGCTAGCGGGAGATTCCAACGAGCAGTACTTC. Translating it yields CASRLAGDSNEQYF.

The gene calls are TRBV27 and TRBJ1-1, with D hard to call. With 9 bases removed from V and 1 base from J, the gap between germline ends came to 9 bases. This CDR3 comprises 12 residues. CDR1 and CDR2 from the germline V gene are MNHEY and SMNVEV (reference sequence). CDR3 amino acids: CASRHGNTEAFF. The CDR3 region has the DNA TGTGCCAGTCGACACGGGAACACTGAAGCTTTCTTT.

This rearrangement joins TRBV18 to TRBJ2-5, with 7 bases identical to TRBD2. This CDR3 is 14 amino acids long. CDR1 and CDR2 (germline): KGHSH, LQKENI. The V gene end was trimmed by 3 bases and the J gene end by 3 bases; junction bases not matched to a gene: 4. In DNA form, the CDR3 reads TGTGCCAGCTCACCTGATCTAGCGGAAGAGACCCAGTACTTC. Translation gives CASSPDLAEETQYF. Supplemented by reference TRBV18 and TRBJ2-5, the full variable domain reads NAGVMQNPRHLVRRRGQEARLRCSPMKGHSHVYWYRQLPEEGLKFMVYLQKENIIDESGMPKERFSAEFPKEGPSILRIQQVVRGDSAAYFCASSPDLAEETQYFGPGTRLLVL.

The chain links TRBV6-5 to TRBJ2-3; perhaps TRBD2 as D (5 bases). Trimming took 5 bases from V and 4 from J, leaving 10 bases between them. This CDR3 has 13 amino acids. CDR1 MNHEY and CDR2 SVGAGI come from the germline V gene. CDR3 sequence reads: CASSPTAADTQYF. DNA for the CDR3: TGTGCCAGCAGTCCTACAGCGGCAGATACGCAGTATTTT.

The chain recombines TRBV7-2 with TRBJ1-6; 8 positions match TRBD1. CDR1 and CDR2 from the germline V gene are SGHTA and FQGNSA. V lost 4 bases and J lost 13; bases outside the gene matches: 6. The CDR3 has 13 amino acids. CDR3 in amino acids: CASSSLQGGPLHF. In DNA, the CDR3 is TGTGCCAGCAGCTCACTACAGGGGGGTCCCCTCCACTTT.

The V gene is TRBV19, the J gene TRBJ1-2, with a weak D call TRBD1 (5 bases). V lost 1 base and J 4 bases, leaving 7 bases between the germline ends. The germline V gene encodes CDR1 LNHDA and CDR2 SQIVND (reference sequence). This CDR3 has 13 amino acids. Here the CDR3 DNA reads TGTGCCAGTAGTATAGGACAGCTCTATGGCTACACCTTC. Amino acid sequence: CASSIGQLYGYTF.

For the CDR3, the DNA is TGTGCCAGCAGCTTTGGACAGAACGGCGAAGCTTTCTTT. Its translation is CASSFGQNGEAFF. V usage is TRBV7-9 and J usage is TRBJ1-1, with D maybe TRBD1 (6 bases). Trimming pared 3 bases from V and 8 bases from J, leaving 13 bases between. The CDR3 consists of 13 residues. Germline CDR1 and CDR2: SEHNR and FQNEAQ (reference sequence).

The chain is built from TRBV6-4 and TRBJ2-2, with 7 bases that match TRBD2. The junction had 11 bases not matched to a gene; V was cut back by 6 bases and J by 7 bases. The CDR3 spans 15 residues. CDR1 is MRHNA, CDR2 SNTAGT, per germline. Written as DNA, the CDR3 is TGTGCCAGCAGGGAGGAGGCGGGAGTTAACGGGGAGCTGTTTTTT. Residues: CASREEAGVNGELFF.

CDR3 protein: CATSDLWGVTNEQFF. The CDR3 DNA sequence: TGTGCCACCAGTGATTTGTGGGGGGTTACAAATGAGCAGTTCTTC. The rearrangement uses TRBV24-1 and TRBJ2-1; D might be TRBD2 (6 bases). The CDR3 sequence is 15 residues long. Trimming removed 0 bases at V and 7 bases at J, with 12 bases between. CDR1 is KGHDR, CDR2 SFDVKD, per germline.

With regard to this clone: Other DNA sequences in the sample encode the same CDR3. The rearrangement uses TRBV19 and TRBJ1-2; 7 bases are shared with TRBD1. V lost 4 bases, J lost 6 bases, and 2 bases stayed unmatched. This CDR3 comprises 12 residues. Per germline, CDR1 LNHDA and CDR2 SQIVND (reference sequence). The CDR3 protein is CASSRQGNGYTF. The CDR3 DNA reads TGTGCCAGTAGTAGACAGGGCAATGGCTACACCTTC.

This clone has a single count. This chain uses TRBV3-1 (or the pseudogene TRBV3-2) with TRBJ1-2; D uncertain. V was shortened by 5 bases and J by 5 bases, with 15 bases between the two germline ends. Germline V lookup: CDR1 LGHDT, CDR2 YNNKEL (reference sequence). This CDR3 is built from 14 residues. The chain's CDR3 is CASSGQPGPYGYTF. In nucleotides, the CDR3 is TGTGCCAGCAGCGGTCAACCAGGTCCATATGGCTACACCTTC.

This chain links TRBV6-5 with TRBJ1-2; 7 positions match TRBD1. This CDR3 has 14 amino acids. V gave up 5 bases and J gave up 6 bases; unmatched junction bases: 9. Germline loops: CDR1 MNHEY, CDR2 SVGAGI. The CDR3 DNA reads as TGTGCCAGCAGTCCGCGACAGGGAAGTCATGGCTACACCTTC. This gives the protein CASSPRQGSHGYTF.

The chain carries TRBV11-2 and TRBJ1-5, with D hard to call. CDR1 and CDR2 from the germline V gene are SGHAT and FQNNGV. CDR3 length: 15 residues. V lost 1 base to trimming and J lost 1 base, with 8 bases between them. The CDR3 DNA follows: TGTGCCAGCAGCTTAGGGCCCAAAAGCAATCAGCCCCAGCATTTT. Its translation: CASSLGPKSNQPQHF.

This clone was observed a few times. The gene calls are TRBV7-2 and TRBJ2-7; perhaps TRBD2 as D (5 bases). Germline lookup yields CDR1 SGHTA and CDR2 FQGNSA. V lost 3 bases and J 3 bases, leaving 18 bases between the germline ends. The CDR3 consists of 16 residues. CDR3 in amino acids: CASSFPELEGNYEQYF. The CDR3 DNA is TGTGCCAGCAGCTTCCCCGAACTAGAGGGAAACTACGAGCAGTACTTC. Full variable domain (missing parts from reference TRBV7-2 and TRBJ2-7): GAGVSQSPSNKVTEKGKDVELRCDPISGHTALYWYRQSLGQGLEFLIYFQGNSAPDKSGLPSDRFSAERTGGSVSTLTIQRTQQEDSAVYLCASSFPELEGNYEQYFGPGTRLTVT.

The chain is built from TRBV6-5 and TRBJ2-7; 10 positions agree with TRBD2. There are 15 residues in the CDR3. Unmatched junction bases numbered 4, after V lost 2 bases and J lost 3 bases. Germline V gene lookup returns CDR1 MNHEY and CDR2 SVGAGI. Here the CDR3 reads CASSYAASGSYEQYF. The CDR3 DNA follows: TGTGCCAGCAGTTACGCGGCTAGCGGGAGCTACGAGCAGTACTTC.

The chain couples TRBV15 to TRBJ1-2; 8 bases agree with TRBD1. The CDR3 consists of 15 residues. The V gene's germline CDR1 is LNHNV and CDR2 YYDKDF (reference sequence). J gave up 4 bases and V 0 bases, and 4 bases lay outside the gene matches. The CDR3 DNA sequence: TGTGCCACCAGCAGAGAGTGGGACAGGTCCTATGGCTACACCTTC. The encoded protein is CATSREWDRSYGYTF.

V gene TRBV19 combines with J gene TRBJ2-7, with TRBD2 as a possible D gene (5 bases). Per germline, CDR1 LNHDA and CDR2 SQIVND (reference sequence). Trimming removed 3 bases at V and 3 bases at J, with 12 bases between. The CDR3 is 14 amino acids. The chain's CDR3 is CASSMAYEGYEQYF. The CDR3 coding sequence is TGTGCCAGTAGTATGGCCTACGAGGGCTACGAGCAGTACTTC.

The chain is built from TRBV5-5 and TRBJ2-7; 9 nucleotides match TRBD2. Trimming took 1 base from V and 9 from J; bases not matched to a gene: 14. Germline loops: CDR1 SGHKS, CDR2 YYEKEE (reference sequence). The CDR3 totals 16 residues. In DNA, the CDR3 is TGTGCCAGCAGCTTGTCCGGGACTAGCTCCCTAGGGGGGCAGTACTTC. Protein product: CASSLSGTSSLGGQYF.

The chain uses TRBV5-1 and TRBJ2-5; D not certain. The germline gives CDR1 SGHRS, CDR2 YFSETQ. This CDR3 has 13 residues. Trimming removed 0 bases at V and 9 bases at J, with 12 bases between. DNA of the CDR3: TGCGCCAGCAGCTTGGGCCGGGTTTCGGCCCAGTACTTC. Protein sequence: CASSLGRVSAQYF.

This chain links TRBV9 with TRBJ1-2; 10 bases are a match to TRBD1. The CDR3 sequence is 15 residues long. The germline gives CDR1 SGDLS, CDR2 YYNGEE. V was pared by 3 bases and J by 4 bases, with 6 bases of the junction left unmatched. The CDR3 DNA reads as TGTGCCAGCAGCGAGACCGGGACAGGGGCCTATGGCTACACCTTC. It translates to CASSETGTGAYGYTF.

The chain combines TRBV11-2 with TRBJ1-1, with 7 bases identical to TRBD1. In germline, CDR1 is SGHAT, CDR2 FQNNGV. The CDR3 is 15 amino acids. The trim removed 5 bases at V and 0 bases at J, leaving 6 bases unmatched. CDR3 DNA: TGTGCCAGCAGCACGGGACAGACGATGAACACTGAAGCTTTCTTT. Translation: CASSTGQTMNTEAFF.